The clone carrying this T cell receptor (beta chain) has only one observation. Trimming removed 0 bases from V and 3 bases from J, with 6 bases in between. This CDR3 is built from 13 residues. Germline V lookup: CDR1 WNHNN, CDR2 SYGVQD (reference sequence). This record comes from a study of blood T cell repertoires in COVID-19. Study-level information: Acute and convalescent COVID-19 samples came from the United States, Italy and Spain.

The repertoire was sequenced with immunoSEQ multiplex PCR; TCRdb's copy has only in-frame clones and lacks some. The sample lists 150,000 to 200,000 clones, 82% occurring once. This clonotype was obtained from a woman aged 65 to 85 with acute or convalescent COVID-19. The sequenced material came from peripheral blood. The rearrangement uses TRBV10-1 and TRBJ2-7; D ambiguous. CDR3 amino acids: CASSESPGYEQYF. The DNA for the CDR3 is TGCGCCAGCAGTGAGTCGCCAGGCTACGAGCAGTACTTC.